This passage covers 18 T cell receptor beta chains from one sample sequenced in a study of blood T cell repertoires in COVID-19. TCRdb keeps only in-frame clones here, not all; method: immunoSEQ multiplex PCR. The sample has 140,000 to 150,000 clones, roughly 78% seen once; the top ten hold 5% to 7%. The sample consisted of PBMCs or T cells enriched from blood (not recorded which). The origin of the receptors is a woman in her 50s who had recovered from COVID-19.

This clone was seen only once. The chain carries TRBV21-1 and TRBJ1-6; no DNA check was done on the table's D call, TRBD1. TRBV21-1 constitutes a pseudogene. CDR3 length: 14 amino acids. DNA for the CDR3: TGTGCCAGCAGGCCCGACAGGGTGGCTTCACCCCTCCACTTT. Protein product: CASRPDRVASPLHF.

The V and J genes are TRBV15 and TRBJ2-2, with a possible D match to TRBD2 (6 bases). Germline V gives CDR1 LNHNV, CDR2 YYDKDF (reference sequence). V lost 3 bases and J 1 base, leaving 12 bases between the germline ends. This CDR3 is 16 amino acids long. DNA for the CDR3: TGTGCCACCAGCAGCTTGGGGGGTGGGAACACCGGGGAGCTGTTTTTT. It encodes CATSSLGGGNTGELFF.

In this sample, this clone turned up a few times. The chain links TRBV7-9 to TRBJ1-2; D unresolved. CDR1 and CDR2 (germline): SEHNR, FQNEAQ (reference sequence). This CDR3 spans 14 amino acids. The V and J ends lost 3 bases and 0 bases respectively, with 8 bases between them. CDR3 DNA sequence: TGTGCCAGCAGCTTTGACGGAGCTAACTATGGCTACACCTTC. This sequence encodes CASSFDGANYGYTF.

CDR3 coding DNA: TGTGCCAGCAGCGTAGGACAGACAGACGCGAACACCGGGGAGCTGTTTTTT. The encoded protein is CASSVGQTDANTGELFF. The V call is TRBV9, the J call TRBJ2-2, with a weak D call TRBD1 (5 bases). The V and J ends lost 0 bases and 0 bases respectively, with 12 bases between them. The germline gives CDR1 SGDLS, CDR2 YYNGEE. The length of the CDR3 is 17 residues.

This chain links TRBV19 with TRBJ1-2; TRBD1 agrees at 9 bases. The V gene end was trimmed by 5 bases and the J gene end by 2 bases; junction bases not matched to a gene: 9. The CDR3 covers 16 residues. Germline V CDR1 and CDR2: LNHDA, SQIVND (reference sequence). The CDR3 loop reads CASSHIGGQGNYGYTF. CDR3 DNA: TGTGCCAGTAGTCATATTGGGGGACAGGGAAACTATGGCTACACCTTC.

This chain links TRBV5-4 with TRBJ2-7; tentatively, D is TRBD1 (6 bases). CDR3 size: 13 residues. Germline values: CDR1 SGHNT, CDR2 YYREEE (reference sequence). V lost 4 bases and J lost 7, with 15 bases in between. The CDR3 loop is CASSPGWGREQYF. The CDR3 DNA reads TGTGCCAGCAGCCCTGGGTGGGGGCGAGAGCAGTACTTC. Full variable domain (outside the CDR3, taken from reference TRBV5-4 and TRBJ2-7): ETGVTQSPTHLIKTRGQQVTLRCSSQSGHNTVSWYQQALGQGPQFIFQYYREEENGRGNFPPRFSGLQFPNYSSELNVNALELDDSALYLCASSPGWGREQYFGPGTRLTVT.

CDR3 nucleotides: TGTGCCTGGAGTGCCGAAGGGGGTACCGGGGCCAACGTCCTGACTTTC. Its translation is CAWSAEGGTGANVLTF. The chain recombines TRBV30 with TRBJ2-6; D is possibly TRBD1 (6 bases). The CDR3 covers 16 residues. Germline V gene lookup returns CDR1 GTSNPN and CDR2 SVGIG (reference sequence). V was clipped by 1 base and J by 4 bases, with 14 bases between them.

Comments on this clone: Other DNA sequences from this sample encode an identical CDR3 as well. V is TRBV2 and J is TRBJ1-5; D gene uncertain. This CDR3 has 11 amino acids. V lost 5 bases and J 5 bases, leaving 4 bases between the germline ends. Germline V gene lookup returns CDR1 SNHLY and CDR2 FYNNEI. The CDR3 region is CASSRDQPQHF. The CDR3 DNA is TGTGCCAGCAGTCGCGATCAGCCCCAGCATTTT.

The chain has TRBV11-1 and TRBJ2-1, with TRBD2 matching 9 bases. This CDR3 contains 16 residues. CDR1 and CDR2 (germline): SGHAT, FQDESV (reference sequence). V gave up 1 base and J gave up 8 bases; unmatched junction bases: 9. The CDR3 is CASSLGRGGAFDEQFF. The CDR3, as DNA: TGTGCCAGCAGCTTAGGGCGCGGGGGGGCCTTCGATGAGCAGTTCTTC.

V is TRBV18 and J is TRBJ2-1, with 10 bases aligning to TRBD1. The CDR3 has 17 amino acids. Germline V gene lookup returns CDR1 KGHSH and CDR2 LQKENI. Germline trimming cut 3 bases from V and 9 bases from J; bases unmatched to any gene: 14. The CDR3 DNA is TGTGCCAGCTCACCCCTACACCGGGACAGGGGATTTGCTGAGCAGTTCTTC. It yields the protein CASSPLHRDRGFAEQFF.

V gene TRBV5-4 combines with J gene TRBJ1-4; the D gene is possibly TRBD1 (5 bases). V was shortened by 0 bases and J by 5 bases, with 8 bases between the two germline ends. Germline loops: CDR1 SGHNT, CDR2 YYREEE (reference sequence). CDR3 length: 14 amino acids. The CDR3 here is CASSLDRRNEKLFF. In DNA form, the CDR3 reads TGTGCCAGCAGCTTGGACAGGAGAAATGAAAAACTGTTTTTT.

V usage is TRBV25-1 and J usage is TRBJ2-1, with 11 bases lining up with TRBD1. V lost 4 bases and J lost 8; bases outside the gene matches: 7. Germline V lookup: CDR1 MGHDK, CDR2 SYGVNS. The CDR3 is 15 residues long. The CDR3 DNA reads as TGTGCCAGCAGTGGGGACAGGGGGTTTAGGGATGAGCAGTTCTTC. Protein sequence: CASSGDRGFRDEQFF. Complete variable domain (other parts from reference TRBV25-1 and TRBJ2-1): EADIYQTPRYLVIGTGKKITLECSQTMGHDKMYWYQQDPGMELHLIHYSYGVNSTEKGDLSSESTVSRIRTEHFPLTLESARPSHTSQYLCASSGDRGFRDEQFFGPGTRLTVL.

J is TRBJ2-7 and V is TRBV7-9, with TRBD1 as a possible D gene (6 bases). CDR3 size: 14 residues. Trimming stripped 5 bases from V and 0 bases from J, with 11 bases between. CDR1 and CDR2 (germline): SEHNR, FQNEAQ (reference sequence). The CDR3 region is CASSRTAYSYEQYF. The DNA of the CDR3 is TGTGCCAGCAGCAGGACAGCTTACTCCTACGAGCAGTACTTC.

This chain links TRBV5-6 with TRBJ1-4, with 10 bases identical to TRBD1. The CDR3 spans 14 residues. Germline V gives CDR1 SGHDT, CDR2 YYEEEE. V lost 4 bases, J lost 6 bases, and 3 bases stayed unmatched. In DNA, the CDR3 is TGTGCCAGCAGCATCGGGACAGGGGATGAAAAACTGTTTTTT. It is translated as CASSIGTGDEKLFF.

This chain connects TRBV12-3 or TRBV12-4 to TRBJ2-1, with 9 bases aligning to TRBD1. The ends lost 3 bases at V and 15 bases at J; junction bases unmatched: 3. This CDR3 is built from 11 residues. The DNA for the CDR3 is TGTGCCAGCAGTTTGGGGACAGGGTCGTTCTTC. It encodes CASSLGTGSFF.

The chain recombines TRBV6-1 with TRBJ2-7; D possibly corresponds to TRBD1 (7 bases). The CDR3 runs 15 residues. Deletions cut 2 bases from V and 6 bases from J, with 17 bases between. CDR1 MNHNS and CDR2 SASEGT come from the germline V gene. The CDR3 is CASSELPTGRGEQYF. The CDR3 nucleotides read TGTGCCAGCAGTGAACTCCCGACAGGGCGGGGCGAGCAGTACTTC.

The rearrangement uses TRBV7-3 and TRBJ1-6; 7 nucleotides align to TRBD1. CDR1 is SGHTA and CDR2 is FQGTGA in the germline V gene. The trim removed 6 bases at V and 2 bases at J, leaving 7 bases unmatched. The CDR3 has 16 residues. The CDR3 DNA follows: TGTGCCAGCAGTGAACAGGGGCCCCCCTATAATTCACCCCTCCACTTT. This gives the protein CASSEQGPPYNSPLHF.

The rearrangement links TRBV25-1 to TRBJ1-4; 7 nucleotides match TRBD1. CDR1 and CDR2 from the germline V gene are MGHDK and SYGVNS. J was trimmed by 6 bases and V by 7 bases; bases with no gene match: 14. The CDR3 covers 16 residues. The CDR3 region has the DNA TGTGCCAGCATAGGCCCGCAAAGGGGGCAGCATGAAAAACTGTTTTTT. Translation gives CASIGPQRGQHEKLFF.